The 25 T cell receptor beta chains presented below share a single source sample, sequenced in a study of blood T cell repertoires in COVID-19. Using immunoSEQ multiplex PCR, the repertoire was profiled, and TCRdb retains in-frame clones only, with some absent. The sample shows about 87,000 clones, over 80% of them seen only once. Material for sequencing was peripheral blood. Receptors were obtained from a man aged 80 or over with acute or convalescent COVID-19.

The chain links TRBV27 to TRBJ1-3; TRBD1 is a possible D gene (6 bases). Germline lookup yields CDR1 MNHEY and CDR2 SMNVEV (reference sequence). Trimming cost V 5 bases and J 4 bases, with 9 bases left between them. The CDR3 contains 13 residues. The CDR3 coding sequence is TGTGCCAGCAGTCAGGGGCTGGGAAACACCATATATTTT. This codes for CASSQGLGNTIYF.

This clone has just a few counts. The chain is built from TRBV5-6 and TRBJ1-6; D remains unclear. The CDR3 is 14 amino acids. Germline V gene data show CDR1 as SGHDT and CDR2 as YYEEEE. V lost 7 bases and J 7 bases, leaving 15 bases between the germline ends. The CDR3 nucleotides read TGTGCCAGCGGCCAAGGAGGGTTCAATTCACCCCTCCACTTT. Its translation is CASGQGGFNSPLHF.

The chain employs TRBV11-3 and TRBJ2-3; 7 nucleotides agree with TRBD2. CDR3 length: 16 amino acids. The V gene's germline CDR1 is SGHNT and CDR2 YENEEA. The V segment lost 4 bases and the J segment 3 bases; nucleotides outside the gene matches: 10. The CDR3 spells CASSSGRDFGTDTQYF. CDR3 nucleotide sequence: TGTGCCAGCAGCTCAGGGAGGGATTTCGGTACAGATACGCAGTATTTT.

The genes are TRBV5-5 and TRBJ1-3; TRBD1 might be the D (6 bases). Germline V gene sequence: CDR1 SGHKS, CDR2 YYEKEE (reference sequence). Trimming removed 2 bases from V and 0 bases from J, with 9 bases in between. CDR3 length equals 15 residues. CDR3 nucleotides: TGTGCCAGCAGCTTACAGGGATTCTCTGGAAACACCATATATTTT. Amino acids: CASSLQGFSGNTIYF.

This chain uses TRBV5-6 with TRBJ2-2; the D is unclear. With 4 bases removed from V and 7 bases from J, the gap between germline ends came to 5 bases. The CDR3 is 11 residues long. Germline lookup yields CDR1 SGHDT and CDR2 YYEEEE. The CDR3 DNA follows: TGTGCCAGCAGCCGAGGCGGGGAGCTGTTTTTT. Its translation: CASSRGGELFF.

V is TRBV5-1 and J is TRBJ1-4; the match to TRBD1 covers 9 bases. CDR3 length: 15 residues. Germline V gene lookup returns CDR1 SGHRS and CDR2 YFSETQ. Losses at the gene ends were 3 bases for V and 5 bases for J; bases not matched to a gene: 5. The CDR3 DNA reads TGCGCCAGCAGCTCGGGACAGGGCTCAAATGAAAAACTGTTTTTT. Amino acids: CASSSGQGSNEKLFF.

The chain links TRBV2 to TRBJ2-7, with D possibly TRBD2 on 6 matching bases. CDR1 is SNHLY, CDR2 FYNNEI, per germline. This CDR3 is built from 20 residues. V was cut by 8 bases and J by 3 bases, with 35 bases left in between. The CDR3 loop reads CASQVAAYSGRPQFGYEQYF. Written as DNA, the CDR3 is TGTGCCAGCCAAGTGGCCGCTTATAGCGGAAGACCCCAATTCGGCTACGAGCAGTACTTC.

The CDR3 bases are TGTGCCAGCAGCTTAGTTGGAGGGTTGAGGTCACCCCTCCACTTT. Residues: CASSLVGGLRSPLHF. V and J are TRBV11-2 and TRBJ1-6; no definite D call. The CDR3 has 15 amino acids. V lost 1 base and J 10 bases, leaving 14 bases between the germline ends. Germline V gene lookup returns CDR1 SGHAT and CDR2 FQNNGV.

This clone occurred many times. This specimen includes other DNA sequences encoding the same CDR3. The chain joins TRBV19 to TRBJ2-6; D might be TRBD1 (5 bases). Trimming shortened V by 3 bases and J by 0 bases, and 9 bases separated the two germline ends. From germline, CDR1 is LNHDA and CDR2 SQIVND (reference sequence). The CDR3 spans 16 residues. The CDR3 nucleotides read TGTGCCAGTAGTATGCGCCAGGGCTCTGGGGCCAACGTCCTGACTTTC. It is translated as CASSMRQGSGANVLTF.

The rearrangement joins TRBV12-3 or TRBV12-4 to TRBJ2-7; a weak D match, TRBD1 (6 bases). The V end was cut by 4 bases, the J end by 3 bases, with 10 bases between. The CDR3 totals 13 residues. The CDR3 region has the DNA TGTGCCAGCAGTTCCCTGGACAGCTACGAGCAGTACTTC. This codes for CASSSLDSYEQYF.

In DNA form, the CDR3 reads TGTGCCACCAGTGACCCCAGCGCGAGCAATCAGCCCCAGCATTTT. It is translated as CATSDPSASNQPQHF. The genes are TRBV24-1 and TRBJ1-5; the D is unclear. V lost 4 bases, J lost 1 base, and 10 bases lay in between. The CDR3 consists of 15 residues. Germline CDR1 is KGHDR and CDR2 is SFDVKD.

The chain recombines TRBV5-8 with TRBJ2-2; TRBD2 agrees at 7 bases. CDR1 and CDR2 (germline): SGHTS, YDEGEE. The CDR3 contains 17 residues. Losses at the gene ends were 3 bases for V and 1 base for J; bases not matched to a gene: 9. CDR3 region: CASSSGQLAKNTGELFF. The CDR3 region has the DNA TGTGCCAGCAGCTCGGGGCAACTAGCGAAGAACACCGGGGAGCTGTTTTTT.

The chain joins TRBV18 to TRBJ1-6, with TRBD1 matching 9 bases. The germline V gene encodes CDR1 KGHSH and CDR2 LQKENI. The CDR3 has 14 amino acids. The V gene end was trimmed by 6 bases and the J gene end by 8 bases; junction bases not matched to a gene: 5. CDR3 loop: CASSPRQGDSPLHF. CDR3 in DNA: TGTGCCAGCTCGCCCCGACAGGGGGATTCACCCCTCCACTTT.

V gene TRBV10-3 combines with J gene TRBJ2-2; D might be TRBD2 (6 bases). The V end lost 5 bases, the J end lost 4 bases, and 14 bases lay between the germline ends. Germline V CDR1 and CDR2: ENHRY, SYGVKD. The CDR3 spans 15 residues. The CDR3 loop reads CAISKTSEGTGELFF. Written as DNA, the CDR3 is TGTGCCATCAGTAAGACCTCGGAGGGCACCGGGGAGCTGTTTTTT.

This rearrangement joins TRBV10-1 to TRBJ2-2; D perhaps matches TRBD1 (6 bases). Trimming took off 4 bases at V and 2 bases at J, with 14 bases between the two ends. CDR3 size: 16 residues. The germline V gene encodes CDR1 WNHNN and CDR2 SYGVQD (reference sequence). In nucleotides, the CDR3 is TGCGCCAGCAGTGCCTTCGGGACACTTAACACCGGGGAGCTGTTTTTT. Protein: CASSAFGTLNTGELFF.

The chain's CDR3 is CASSLGQPVYGYTF. CDR3 DNA: TGTGCCAGCAGCTTGGGACAGCCCGTCTATGGCTACACCTTC. This chain uses TRBV11-2 with TRBJ1-2; 7 nucleotides align to TRBD1. Looked up from germline, CDR1 is SGHAT and CDR2 is FQNNGV. V gave up 3 bases and J gave up 4 bases; unmatched junction bases: 5. The CDR3 runs 14 residues. Full variable domain (remainder filled in from reference TRBV11-2 and TRBJ1-2): EAGVAQSPRYKIIEKRQSVAFWCNPISGHATLYWYQQILGQGPKLLIQFQNNGVVDDSQLPKDRFSAERLKGVDSTLKIQPAKLEDSAVYLCASSLGQPVYGYTFGSGTRLTVV.

The CDR3 nucleotides are TGTGCCAGCAGCTTGAAGTCGCGACAGACGTTTACCATATATTTT. It specifies CASSLKSRQTFTIYF. The V and J genes are TRBV5-8 and TRBJ1-3, with D possibly TRBD1 on 5 matching bases. The CDR3 loop spans 15 amino acids. V was shortened by 1 base and J by 10 bases, with 18 bases between the two germline ends. The germline V gene has CDR1 SGHTS and CDR2 YDEGEE.

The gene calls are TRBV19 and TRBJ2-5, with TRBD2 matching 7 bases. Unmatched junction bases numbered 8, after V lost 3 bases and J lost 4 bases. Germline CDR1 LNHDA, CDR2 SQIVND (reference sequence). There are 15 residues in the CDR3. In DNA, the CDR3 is TGTGCCAGTAGTATTGGGGGGGTAGAGGTAGAGACCCAGTACTTC. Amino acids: CASSIGGVEVETQYF.

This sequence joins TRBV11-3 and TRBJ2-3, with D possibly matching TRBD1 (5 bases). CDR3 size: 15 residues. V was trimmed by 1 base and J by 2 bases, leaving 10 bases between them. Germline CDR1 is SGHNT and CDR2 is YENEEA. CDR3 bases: TGTGCCAGCAGCTTAGGGGGCGGATCCACAGATACGCAGTATTTT. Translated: CASSLGGGSTDTQYF.

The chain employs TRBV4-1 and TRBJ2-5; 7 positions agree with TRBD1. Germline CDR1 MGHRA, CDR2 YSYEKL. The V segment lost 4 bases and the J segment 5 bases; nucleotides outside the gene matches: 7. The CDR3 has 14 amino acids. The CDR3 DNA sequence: TGCGCCAGCAGCCCCCAGGACAGGTTGGAGACCCAGTACTTC. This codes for CASSPQDRLETQYF.

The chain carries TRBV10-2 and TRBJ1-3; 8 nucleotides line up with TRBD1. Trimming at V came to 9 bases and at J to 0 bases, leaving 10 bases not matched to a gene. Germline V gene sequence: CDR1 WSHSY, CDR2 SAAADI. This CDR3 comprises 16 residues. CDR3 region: CASWDRTQSSGNTIYF. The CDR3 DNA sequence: TGCGCCAGTTGGGACAGGACACAGAGCTCTGGAAACACCATATATTTT.

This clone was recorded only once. CDR3 DNA sequence: TGCGCCAGCAGCCAAGTGGGCACCGCGGGATCACCCCTCCACTTT. It translates to CASSQVGTAGSPLHF. V and J are TRBV4-1 and TRBJ1-6; D unresolved. Trimming left V 1 base short and J 10 bases short, with 14 bases between. CDR1 and CDR2 from the germline V gene are MGHRA and YSYEKL. The CDR3 loop spans 15 amino acids.

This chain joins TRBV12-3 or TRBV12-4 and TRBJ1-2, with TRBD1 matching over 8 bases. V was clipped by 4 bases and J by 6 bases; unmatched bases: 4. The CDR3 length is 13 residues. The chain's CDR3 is CASSYPGGHGYTF. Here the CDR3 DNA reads TGTGCCAGCAGTTACCCAGGGGGCCATGGCTACACCTTC.

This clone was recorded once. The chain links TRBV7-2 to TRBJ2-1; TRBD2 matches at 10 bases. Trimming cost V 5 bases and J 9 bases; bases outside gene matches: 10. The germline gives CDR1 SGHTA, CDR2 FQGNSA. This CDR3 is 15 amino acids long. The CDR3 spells CASSPRGLAILEQFF. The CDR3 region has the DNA TGTGCCAGCAGCCCCCGGGGACTAGCGATTCTTGAGCAGTTCTTC.

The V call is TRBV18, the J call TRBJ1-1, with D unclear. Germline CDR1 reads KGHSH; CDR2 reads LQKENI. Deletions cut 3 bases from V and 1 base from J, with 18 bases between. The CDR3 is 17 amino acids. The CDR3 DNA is TGTGCCAGCTCACCGGTCCTAAATAGTTACGCGAACACTGAAGCTTTCTTT. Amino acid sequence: CASSPVLNSYANTEAFF. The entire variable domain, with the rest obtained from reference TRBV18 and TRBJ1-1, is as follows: NAGVMQNPRHLVRRRGQEARLRCSPMKGHSHVYWYRQLPEEGLKFMVYLQKENIIDESGMPKERFSAEFPKEGPSILRIQQVVRGDSAAYFCASSPVLNSYANTEAFFGQGTRLTVV.